This T cell receptor beta chain was found in a study of T cells in localized non-small cell lung cancer. Method: immunoSEQ multiplex PCR; TCRdb's copy keeps in-frame clones and lacks some. In the table there are approximately 4,400 clones, approximately 28% of which are singletons. General study results and limits: Peak T cell clonality was found in uninvolved adjacent lung, exceeding tumor. Without multi-region sequencing, intratumor heterogeneity could not be excluded. Density of T cells in blood, when higher, went with longer overall survival.

The V end lost 5 bases, the J end lost 10 bases, and 14 bases lay between the germline ends. The CDR3 is made up of 12 amino acids. CDR1 and CDR2 from the germline V gene are LGHNT and FRNRAP. Regarding this clone: What it recognizes is unknown.

V usage is TRBV12-5 and J usage is TRBJ1-2; maybe TRBD1 (5 bases). This receptor was obtained from a man aged 40 to 70 with stage III squamous cell lung carcinoma. The input for sequencing was lung tumor tissue, taken before any cancer treatment. The CDR3 loop reads CASGPDSPTYTF. The CDR3 nucleotides read TGTGCTAGTGGTCCAGACAGCCCCACCTACACCTTC.